This T cell receptor beta chain was observed in a study of regulatory T cells in long-lasting Graves disease. Study-level findings and limits: Persistent Graves' patients possessed reduced TCR diversity relative to recently diagnosed ones.

According to the study, TCR beta libraries were built with iRepertoire HTBI primers and CDR3-region Arm-PCR. TCRdb analysed the multiplex PCR reads with MiXCR anew, one entry per CDR3 protein. The sample yields approximately 470,000 distinct CDR3 sequences, around 16% seen once. This clonotype was recorded many times. Antigen specificity is unknown. Regarding time point: newly diagnosed GD, antithyroid drugs for less than 3 months. PBMC RNA served as the TCR library source. The V gene lost 3 bases and the J gene lost 3 bases, with 12 bases spanning the gap. CDR1 and CDR2 (germline): MDHEN, SYDVKM. CDR3 length: 14 amino acids. These data were likewise used in another study, on T cells in Graves' hyperthyroidism and ophthalmopathy. That report adds: Patients counted as stable if ophthalmopathy did not develop within 18 months.

The material was peripheral blood mononuclear cells (PBMCs), obtained at new diagnosis, from a patient treated with antithyroid drugs. This chain uses TRBV28 with TRBJ2-7; TRBD2 is a possible D gene (5 bases). The source of this sequence is a man between 35 and 55 years old with Graves disease. The CDR3 is CASSFPGRLYEQYF. CDR3 sequence (DNA): TGTGCCAGCAGTTTTCCGGGAAGACTCTACGAGCAGTACTTC.